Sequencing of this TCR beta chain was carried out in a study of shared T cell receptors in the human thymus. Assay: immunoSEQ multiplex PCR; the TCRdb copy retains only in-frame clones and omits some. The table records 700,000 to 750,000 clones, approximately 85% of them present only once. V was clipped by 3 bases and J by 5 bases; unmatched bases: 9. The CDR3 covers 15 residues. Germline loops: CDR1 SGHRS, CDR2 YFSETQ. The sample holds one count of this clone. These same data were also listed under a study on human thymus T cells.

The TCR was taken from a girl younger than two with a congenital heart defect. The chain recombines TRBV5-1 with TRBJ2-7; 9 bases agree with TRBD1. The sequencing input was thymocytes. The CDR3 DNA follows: TGCGCCAGCAGCTCCCCGGGACAGGGAGGCCACGAGCAGTACTTC. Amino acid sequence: CASSSPGQGGHEQYF. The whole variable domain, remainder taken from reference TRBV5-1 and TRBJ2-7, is KAGVTQTPRYLIKTRGQQVTLSCSPISGHRSVSWYQQTPGQGLQFLFEYFSETQRNKGNFPGRFSGRQFSNSRSEMNVSTLELGDSALYLCASSSPGQGGHEQYFGPGTRLTVT.